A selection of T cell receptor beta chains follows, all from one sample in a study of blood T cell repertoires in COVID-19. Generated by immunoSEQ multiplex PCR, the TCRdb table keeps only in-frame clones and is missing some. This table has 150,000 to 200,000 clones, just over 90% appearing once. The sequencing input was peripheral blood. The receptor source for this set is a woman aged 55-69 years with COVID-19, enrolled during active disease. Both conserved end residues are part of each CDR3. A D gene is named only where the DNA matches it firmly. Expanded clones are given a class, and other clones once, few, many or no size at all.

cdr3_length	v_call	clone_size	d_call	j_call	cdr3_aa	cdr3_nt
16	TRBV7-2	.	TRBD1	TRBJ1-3	CASSLDRVGSGNTIYF	TGTGCCAGCAGCTTGGACAGGGTCGGCTCTGGAAACACCATATATTTT
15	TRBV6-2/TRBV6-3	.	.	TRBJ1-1	CASSYARVDGAEAFF	TGTGCCAGCAGTTACGCCAGGGTGGATGGCGCTGAAGCTTTCTTT
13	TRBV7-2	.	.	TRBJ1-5	CASSPDTHQPQHF	TGTGCCAGCAGTCCTGACACGCATCAGCCCCAGCATTTT
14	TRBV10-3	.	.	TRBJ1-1	CAISGGGEETEAFF	TGTGCCATCAGTGGGGGAGGGGAGGAGACTGAAGCTTTCTTT
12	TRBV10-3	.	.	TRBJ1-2	CAISETAYGYTF	TGTGCCATCAGTGAGACAGCCTATGGCTACACCTTC
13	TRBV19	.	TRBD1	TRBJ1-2	CASKRQGTYGYTF	TGTGCCAGTAAAAGACAGGGTACCTATGGCTACACCTTC
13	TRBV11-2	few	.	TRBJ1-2	CASSLGGNYGYTF	TGTGCCAGCAGCTTAGGAGGGAACTATGGCTACACCTTC
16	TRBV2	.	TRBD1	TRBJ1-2	CASSGTPATGRYGYTF	TGTGCCAGCAGTGGGACACCCGCGACAGGGCGCTATGGCTACACCTTC
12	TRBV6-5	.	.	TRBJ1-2	CASSLSGYGYTF	TGTGCCAGCAGTTTGAGTGGTTATGGCTACACCTTC
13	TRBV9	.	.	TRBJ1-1	CASSDKANTEAFF	TGTGCCAGCAGCGATAAAGCGAACACTGAAGCTTTCTTT
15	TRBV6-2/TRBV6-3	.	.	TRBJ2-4	CASSRTNLAKNIQYF	TGTGCCAGCAGCCGGACAAATCTAGCCAAAAACATTCAGTACTTC
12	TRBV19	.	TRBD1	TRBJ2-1	CASSDRGWAQFF	TGTGCCAGTAGTGACAGGGGGTGGGCGCAGTTCTTC
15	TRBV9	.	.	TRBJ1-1	CASSVEPQGNTEAFF	TGTGCCAGCAGCGTAGAGCCCCAGGGGAACACTGAAGCTTTCTTT
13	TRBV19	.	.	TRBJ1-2	CASSPTGLHGYTF	TGTGCCAGTAGTCCCACAGGGCTTCATGGCTACACCTTC
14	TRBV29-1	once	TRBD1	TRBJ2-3	CSVERGGGTDTQYF	TGCAGCGTTGAACGAGGGGGCGGCACAGATACGCAGTATTTT
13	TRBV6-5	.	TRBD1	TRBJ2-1	CASSSTGANEQFF	TGTGCCAGCAGTTCGACAGGGGCTAATGAGCAGTTCTTC
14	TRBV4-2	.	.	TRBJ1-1	CASSQVSAATEAFF	TGTGCCAGCAGCCAAGTCAGCGCTGCCACTGAAGCTTTCTTT
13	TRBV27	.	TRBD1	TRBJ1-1	CASSLRGQTEAFF	TGTGCCAGCAGTTTAAGGGGGCAAACTGAAGCTTTCTTT
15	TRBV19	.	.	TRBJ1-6	CASRESGGTNSPLHF	TGTGCCAGTAGGGAATCCGGGGGGACCAATTCACCCCTCCACTTT
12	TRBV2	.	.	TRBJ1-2	CASRLRADGYTF	TGTGCCAGCCGGCTCAGGGCTGATGGCTACACCTTC
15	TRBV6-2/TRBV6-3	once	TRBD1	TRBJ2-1	CASSYVQGAFNEQFF	TGTGCCAGCAGTTACGTGCAGGGGGCTTTCAATGAGCAGTTCTTC
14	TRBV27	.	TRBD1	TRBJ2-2	CASSGQVTGGELFF	TGTGCCAGCAGTGGACAGGTCACCGGTGGGGAGCTGTTTTTT